This T cell receptor (beta chain) was identified during a study of blood T cell repertoires in COVID-19. Overall study: PBMCs, B-cell-depleted T cells, or T cells were the source of the cDNA or gDNA that made up the material.

Participants had their cohort set by participant-reported clinical history. Before being deemed recovered, Cohort 3 donors had two negative PCRs, clearance, or symptom resolution. Assay: immunoSEQ multiplex PCR; the TCRdb copy retains only in-frame clones and omits some. The sample holds roughly 300,000 clones, about 87% seen once. The CDR3 loop spans 18 amino acids. The chain couples TRBV21-1 to TRBJ1-5; the table's D call TRBD1 went unverified against the DNA. TRBV21-1 is marked as a pseudogene. The sequenced material came from PBMCs or T cells enriched from blood (not recorded which). This TCR came from a woman aged 25-40 years who had recovered from COVID-19. The CDR3 coding sequence is TGTGCCCTAAAGGGCGTCGGGACAGGGGGCGCGGGCAATCAGCCCCAGCATTTT. As protein: CALKGVGTGGAGNQPQHF.